This T cell receptor beta chain was captured by sequencing in a study of shared clonotypes between healthy human individuals. General study points: The represented genetic and exposure-history diversity was limited by the small number of donors.

The protocol was immunoSEQ multiplex PCR, while the TCRdb copy is restricted to in-frame clones and leaves out a portion. The sample contains roughly 2.5 million clones, over 85% of which appear only once. Donors, healthy HIV-negative adults, lacked recent acute infections or vaccinations. Both subsets, CD45RA+ naive and CD45RA-negative memory, were split from the CD4+ cells. Concerning this clone: Antigen: not known.

This receptor was taken from a man between 18 and 35 years old in good health. The sample taken for sequencing was naive CD4+ T cells sorted from blood. Subset indicated: CD45RA+ positively selected.

DNA for the CDR3: TGTGCCTGGAGTGTACGAGCAGGGGGAAAGGGGGAGACCCAGTACTTC. This gives the protein CAWSVRAGGKGETQYF. The chain combines TRBV30 with TRBJ2-5; 7 nucleotides align to TRBD1. Germline loops: CDR1 GTSNPN, CDR2 SVGIG (reference sequence). The CDR3 length is 16 residues. V was clipped by 0 bases and J by 5 bases; unmatched bases: 12.